This T cell receptor beta chain derives from a study of T cells after yellow fever vaccination (dated 2019 in TCRdb). For the wider study: Libraries from fractions with low cell numbers were prepared with the SMART-Seq v4 Ultra Low Input RNA kit. To track T-cell clones before and after primary and booster YFV17D yellow fever vaccination, bulk TCR alpha and beta repertoires were sequenced longitudinally. Two healthy male donors, one aged 18 to 30 and one aged 30 to 40 years, made up the cohort. Blood was collected at multiple timepoints before and after primary and secondary immunization, and bulk PBMC replicates and cell subsets were isolated.

About this clonotype: The clone's antigen remains unknown. No clone much larger than this one lies a single base away; base qualities are absent.

General findings and caveats noted by the study authors: Because abundant contaminating clonotypes from the bulk population could be contained in FACS-sorted repertoires, computational filtering was required. Because only a couple of donors were included in the study, the extent to which the findings can be generalized is limited. A small share of clonotypes was detected in both CD4 and CD8 compartments, with the overlap likely arising from convergent recombination. Compared with the primary T-cell response, the secondary T-cell response was weaker but faster, peaking on day 5 rather than day 15. After the booster, most of the clones that had expanded following primary vaccination were detected again (just under 97% of CD4 and 88% of CD8), which suggests that memory was broadly maintained.

The treatment or condition label of this sample denotes: live attenuated yellow fever vaccine strain. Two biological replicates of bulk PBMCs were collected at each blood-draw timepoint. PBMCs were isolated from peripheral blood using a standard Ficoll-Paque protocol. TriZol was used to extract RNA from bulk PBMCs, from CD4 and CD8 fractions, and from dextramer-positive and dextramer-negative fractions. The CDR3 holds 14 amino acids from the cysteine to the phenylalanine. The sequence is cut down to CDR3 DNA, 42 bases in frame from base 1. V loses 8 bases, J loses 5 bases, and the germline ends lie 16 bases apart. TCR cDNA was synthesized by 5'RACE template switching, through which a universal primer site and unique molecular identifiers were introduced. Priming of cDNA synthesis was performed from both the TCR alpha and TCR beta constant segments. Library amplification used two PCR steps, and the second PCR step added sample barcodes and sequencing adapters. Sequencing of the libraries was done on either Illumina HiSeq 2500 (2x100 bp) or NovaSeq (2x150 bp). Concerning the study's data processing: MIGEC was used to demultiplex reads and collapse the reads into UMI consensus sequences, and MiXCR was used for V(D)J alignment. Vaccine-responding clonotypes were defined with edgeR using replicate PBMC samples, requiring FDR below 0.01 and a log2 fold change above 5 up to day 15. Bulk clonotypes were assigned CD4 or CD8 identity according to which sequenced CD4 or CD8 repertoire held them at higher abundance. The public sequencing data were trimmed at Q25 with fastp and processed into clonotypes with MiXCR by TCRdb, which kept only in-frame beta chains. Identical CDR3 protein sequences are pooled into one entry, listed with their most common genes and DNA. Here the V and J calls rest on TCRdb's processing, not on the authors' analysis. This sample gives roughly 500,000 distinct CDR3 sequences in total; about 19% of them show up just once. The top ten constitute around 15% of the sample.

The clonotype was recovered from a man aged 30 to 39 who received the YFV17D yellow fever vaccine. The input for sequencing was PBMCs, taken 15 days after the yellow fever booster vaccination. Recombination connected TRBV12-3 or TRBV12-4 to TRBJ2-1, with the D segment identity uncertain. The CDR3 has the sequence CASLYSWANNEQFF. The base sequence is TGTGCCAGCTTATATTCGTGGGCGAACAATGAGCAGTTCTTC.